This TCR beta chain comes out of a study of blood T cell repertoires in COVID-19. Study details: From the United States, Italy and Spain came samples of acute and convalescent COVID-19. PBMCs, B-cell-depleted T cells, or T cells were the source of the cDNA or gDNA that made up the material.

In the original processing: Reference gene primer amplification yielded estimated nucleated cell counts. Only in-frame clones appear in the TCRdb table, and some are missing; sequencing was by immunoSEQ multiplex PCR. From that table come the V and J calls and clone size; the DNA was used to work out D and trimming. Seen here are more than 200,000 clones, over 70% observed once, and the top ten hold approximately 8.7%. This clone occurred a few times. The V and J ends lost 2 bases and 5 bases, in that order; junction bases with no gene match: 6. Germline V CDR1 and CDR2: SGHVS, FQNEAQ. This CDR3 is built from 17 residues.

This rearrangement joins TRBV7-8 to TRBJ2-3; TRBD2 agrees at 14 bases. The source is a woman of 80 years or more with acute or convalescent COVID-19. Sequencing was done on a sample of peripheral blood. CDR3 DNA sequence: TGTGCCAGCAGCTTATCCGGGACTAGCGGGAGTATAGATACGCAGTATTTT. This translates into CASSLSGTSGSIDTQYF.